A single sample gave rise to the 3 T cell receptor beta chains below, sequenced in a study of blood T cell repertoires in COVID-19. Clones were sequenced by immunoSEQ multiplex PCR, and TCRdb holds only the in-frame ones, with some missing. The sample contains 250,000 to 350,000 clones, approximately 88% of which appear only once. Sequencing was done on a sample of peripheral blood. These receptors originate from a human donor with COVID-19, enrolled during active disease. The donor label of this sample is uncertain.

This clone was found once. The rearrangement joins TRBV7-2 to TRBJ2-1; possible D gene TRBD1, 6 bases. Germline V gene data show CDR1 as SGHTA and CDR2 as FQGNSA. V was cut by 4 bases and J by 7 bases, with 8 bases left in between. This CDR3 region has 12 residues. In nucleotides, the CDR3 is TGTGCCAGCAGCTACGGACAGAATGAGCAGTTCTTC. Translating gives CASSYGQNEQFF.

V and J are TRBV5-4 and TRBJ1-6; TRBD1 matches 8 bases. Looked up from germline, CDR1 is SGHNT and CDR2 is YYREEE (reference sequence). This CDR3 is 16 amino acids long. V shed 1 base and J 8 bases; nucleotides not matched to a gene: 8. The CDR3 DNA follows: TGTGCCAGCAGCTTGAACCCGGGACAGGAGTATTCACCCCTCCACTTT. The encoded protein is CASSLNPGQEYSPLHF.

The rearrangement joins TRBV29-1 to TRBJ1-1, with TRBD1 as a possible D gene (5 bases). CDR3 length equals 14 residues. Trimming took off 2 bases at V and 5 bases at J, with 15 bases between the two ends. From germline, CDR1 is SQVTM and CDR2 ANQGSEA. The CDR3 bases are TGCAGCGTTGAAACAGGACGAACGAAGACTGAAGCTTTCTTT. Translating gives CSVETGRTKTEAFF.